A selection of T cell receptor beta chains follows, all from one sample in a study of shared clonotypes between healthy human individuals. Assay used: immunoSEQ multiplex PCR; TCRdb lists only in-frame clones, some missing. Here the sample spans around 340,000 clones, roughly 70% being singletons. Material: memory CD4+ T cells sorted from blood. These TCRs come from a man aged 25-45 years in good health. Both conserved end residues are part of each CDR3. D genes are given only for firm matches. Size is stated for part of the rows, as once, few or many counts, or as a class when the clone is expanded.

J	V	size	D	DNA	CDR3
TRBJ2-7	TRBV5-6	.	.	TGTGCCAGCACTTTCGGAGGGAGCACCTACGAGCAGTACTTC	CASTFGGSTYEQYF
TRBJ1-2	TRBV5-1	.	.	TGCGCCAGCAGCCCGGATGGGGGTATCTATGGCTACACCTTC	CASSPDGGIYGYTF
TRBJ2-7	TRBV10-2	.	TRBD2	TGCGCCAGCAGTGAGAGAGGCGGGAGGGCTAGGGAGCAGTACTTC	CASSERGGRAREQYF
TRBJ1-5	TRBV28	.	TRBD1	TGTGCCAGCAGCTCGGTGGCAGGGGGGGGCAATCAGCCCCAGCATTTT	CASSSVAGGGNQPQHF
TRBJ1-3	TRBV28	few	.	TGTGCCAGTGGGCGGGGTGGCTCTGGAAACACCATATATTTT	CASGRGGSGNTIYF
TRBJ1-2	TRBV25-1	.	.	TGTGCCAGCAGTGGGCCCTCCTATGGCTACACCTTC	CASSGPSYGYTF
TRBJ2-1	TRBV7-2	.	TRBD1	TGTGCCAGCAGCCGGATGGGACAGGGTAGAGGCTCCCAACCCCAGCAGTTCTTC	CASSRMGQGRGSQPQQFF
TRBJ1-2	TRBV28	.	.	TGTGCCAGCAGTGCCGGGGCAGGGCAGGGCTACACCTTC	CASSAGAGQGYTF
TRBJ2-5	TRBV6-1	.	TRBD2	TGTGCCACGGGGGGGCTAGCGGGAGAGACCCAGTACTTC	CATGGLAGETQYF
TRBJ2-7	TRBV10-3	.	TRBD1	TGTGCCATCGCCGAGGACAGGGTCACCTACGAGCAGTACTTC	CAIAEDRVTYEQYF
TRBJ2-7	TRBV2	.	TRBD1	TGTGCCAGCAGTCGACCCCGACAGGGGATCTCCTACGAGCAGTACTTC	CASSRPRQGISYEQYF
TRBJ1-4	TRBV5-6	.	.	TGTGCCAGCAGCGGCGCGGGGGCGTGGGAAAAACTGTTTTTT	CASSGAGAWEKLFF
TRBJ2-5	TRBV28	.	.	TGTGCCAGCAGTTTAACCCCCAGCTTTACCCAGTACTTC	CASSLTPSFTQYF
TRBJ2-1	TRBV20-1	.	TRBD1	TGCAGTGCTAGAGTAGGGACAGGGCAGTTCTTC	CSARVGTGQFF
TRBJ2-6	TRBV6-5	.	.	TGTGCCAGCAGCTCCTCCCTGGGGGCCAACGTCCTGACTTTC	CASSSSLGANVLTF
TRBJ1-2	TRBV7-8	once	.	TGTGCCAGCAGCTCGAGGGTTTCGAATGGCTACACCTTC	CASSSRVSNGYTF
TRBJ2-3	TRBV19	.	TRBD2	TGTGCCAGTAGTACCTGGACTAGCGGGAGTGAAAATACGCAGTATTTT	CASSTWTSGSENTQYF
TRBJ2-7	TRBV6-5	.	TRBD2	TGTGCCAGCAGTTATCTAGCGGGCTCGCAGGGCGAGCAGTACTTC	CASSYLAGSQGEQYF
TRBJ2-7	TRBV28	few	.	TGTGCCAGCAGTGGAGTAGGTAAACTCTACGAGCAGTACTTC	CASSGVGKLYEQYF
TRBJ2-1	TRBV19	.	TRBD1	TGTGCCAGTACTAACCCTCAGGGGGCCACCTACAATGAGCAGTTCTTC	CASTNPQGATYNEQFF
TRBJ2-1	TRBV7-2	.	TRBD2	TGTGCCAGCAGCTTAGCCGCTAGCGGGAGTCATGAGCAGTTCTTC	CASSLAASGSHEQFF
TRBJ1-2	TRBV28	once	.	TGTGCCAGCAGTTCACGTCCCGGGACACGAATTAACTATGGCTACACCTTC	CASSSRPGTRINYGYTF
TRBJ2-3	TRBV9	once	.	TGTGCCAGCAGCGTACGGTCCAGGACCATCACAGATACGCAGTATTTT	CASSVRSRTITDTQYF
TRBJ2-1	TRBV7-3	.	.	TGTGCCAGCAGCTTAACGGGCCATGGCTCCTACAATGAGCAGTTCTTC	CASSLTGHGSYNEQFF
TRBJ1-4	TRBV7-2	.	.	TGTGCCAGCAGCTTGGGGGACATTCGAAGGGAAAAACTGTTTTTT	CASSLGDIRREKLFF
TRBJ1-1	TRBV11-2	.	.	TGTGCCAGCAGCAAAAGCCGTAGGGGCGTGAACACTGAAGCTTTCTTT	CASSKSRRGVNTEAFF
TRBJ2-5	TRBV29-1	.	TRBD1	TGCAGCGTTTACAGGGGGTCAGAGACCCAGTACTTC	CSVYRGSETQYF
TRBJ2-1	TRBV7-9	.	TRBD1	TGTGCCAGCAGCTTATGGTCAGGGGGCGAAAACAATGAGCAGTTCTTC	CASSLWSGGENNEQFF
TRBJ1-6	TRBV5-1	.	TRBD1	TGCGCCAGCAGCGCTGGACAGGGGAGCCTCGGCCTCCACTTT	CASSAGQGSLGLHF
TRBJ1-4	TRBV29-1	.	TRBD1	TGCAGCGGATCCGGGACAGGGGCTAATGAAAAACTGTTTTTT	CSGSGTGANEKLFF
TRBJ1-1	TRBV11-2	.	.	TGTGCCAGCAGCTTCAGGGGCTCTAACACTGAAGCTTTCTTT	CASSFRGSNTEAFF
TRBJ2-1	TRBV7-8	.	.	TGTGCCAGCAGCTTAGTCTGGCAGAATGAGCAGTTCTTC	CASSLVWQNEQFF
TRBJ2-1	TRBV25-1	once	.	TGTGCCAGCAGCGAAATTGGCGATGAGCAGTTCTTC	CASSEIGDEQFF
TRBJ1-5	TRBV2	.	.	TGTGCCAGCAGCGATAGCAATCAGCCCCAGCATTTT	CASSDSNQPQHF
TRBJ2-7	TRBV11-2	.	TRBD2	TGTGCCAGCAGCTCACTAGCGGGGCGTCACTACGAGCAGTACTTC	CASSSLAGRHYEQYF
TRBJ1-5	TRBV18	few	.	TGTGCCAGCTCACGTCAGGGTATCAGCAATCAGCCCCAGCATTTT	CASSRQGISNQPQHF
TRBJ1-2	TRBV28	.	TRBD1	TGTGCCACCCATAACCCGACAGGGGGGGACTATGGCTACACCTTC	CATHNPTGGDYGYTF
TRBJ1-1	TRBV12-5	.	.	TGTGCTAGTGGCCCGGGGGGGGCGAACACTGAAGCTTTCTTT	CASGPGGANTEAFF
TRBJ2-1	TRBV27	many	.	TGTGCCAGCAGTTTATTGTCCAGAAGGGGTGGGATGCCATCCTACAATGAGCAGTTCTTC	CASSLLSRRGGMPSYNEQFF
TRBJ1-5	TRBV19	.	.	TGTGCCAGTAGTATGAAAACAGGGAGCAATCAGCCCCAGCATTTT	CASSMKTGSNQPQHF
TRBJ2-7	TRBV7-7	.	.	TGTGCCAGCAGCTTAGATCCGGGATATCATAACGAGCAGTACTTC	CASSLDPGYHNEQYF
TRBJ2-2	TRBV7-8	.	TRBD2	TGTGCCAGCAGCTTAATCGGCGGGAGGAACACCGGGGAGCTGTTTTTT	CASSLIGGRNTGELFF
TRBJ2-1	TRBV9	.	TRBD2	TGTGCCAGCAGCCCACGGATAGGGACTAGCGGGGGCTACTACAATGAGCAGTTCTTC	CASSPRIGTSGGYYNEQFF
TRBJ2-1	TRBV11-2	.	TRBD2	TGTGCCAGCAGTTCCACCGGGACTAGCGCCAATGAGCAGTTCTTC	CASSSTGTSANEQFF
TRBJ2-1	TRBV28	.	TRBD2	TGTGCCAGCAGTTCACCGTTCGCCAGGACTAGTGGGTTCCATGAGCAGTTCTTC	CASSSPFARTSGFHEQFF
TRBJ1-1	TRBV7-3	few	TRBD1	TGTGCCAGCAGCTCTGACAGGGAAGGTGAAGCTTTCTTT	CASSSDREGEAFF
TRBJ2-3	TRBV5-4	few	.	TGTGCCAGCAGCTTAGGCAGTCCCACAGATACGCAGTATTTT	CASSLGSPTDTQYF
TRBJ2-1	TRBV15	.	.	TGTGCCACCAGCGCGCGGGACAGTTTGTACAATGAGCAGTTCTTC	CATSARDSLYNEQFF
TRBJ1-5	TRBV6-4	.	.	TGTGCCGTCCATGATTTCGCGGGCAGAAGTAATCAGCCCCAGCATTTT	CAVHDFAGRSNQPQHF
TRBJ2-3	TRBV6-1	.	.	TGTGCCAGCAATCCAGTGAGTGGGGCAGATACGCAGTATTTT	CASNPVSGADTQYF
TRBJ2-5	TRBV7-8	.	.	TGTGCCAGCAGCTTAGGTCTAGAGACCCAGTACTTC	CASSLGLETQYF
TRBJ2-5	TRBV7-2	few	.	TGTGCCAGCAGCTTTTTCACTCAAGAGACCCAGTACTTC	CASSFFTQETQYF
TRBJ1-5	TRBV7-2	many	TRBD1	TGTGCCAGCAGTCGGACAGGGGGCAATCAGCCCCAGCATTTT	CASSRTGGNQPQHF
TRBJ1-4	TRBV18	.	TRBD1	TGTGCCAGCTCCCCCGGGACAGGGAGGAATGAAAAACTGTTTTTT	CASSPGTGRNEKLFF
TRBJ1-2	TRBV6-5	.	.	TGTGCCAGCAGGGAAGCCGGGGCCTACACCTTC	CASREAGAYTF